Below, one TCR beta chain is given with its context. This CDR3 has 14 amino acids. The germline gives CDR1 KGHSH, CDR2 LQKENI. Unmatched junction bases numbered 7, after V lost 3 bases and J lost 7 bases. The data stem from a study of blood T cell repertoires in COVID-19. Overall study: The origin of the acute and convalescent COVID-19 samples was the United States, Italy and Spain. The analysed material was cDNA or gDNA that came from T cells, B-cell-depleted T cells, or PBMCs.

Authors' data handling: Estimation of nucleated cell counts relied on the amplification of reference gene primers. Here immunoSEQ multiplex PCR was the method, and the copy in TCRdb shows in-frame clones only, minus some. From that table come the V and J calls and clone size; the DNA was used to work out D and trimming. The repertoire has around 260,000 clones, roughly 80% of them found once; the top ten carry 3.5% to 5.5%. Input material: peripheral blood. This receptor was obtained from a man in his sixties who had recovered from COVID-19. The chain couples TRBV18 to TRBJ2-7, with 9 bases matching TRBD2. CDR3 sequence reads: CASSPELAGREQYF. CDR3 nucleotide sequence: TGTGCCAGCTCACCGGAGCTAGCGGGGAGAGAGCAGTACTTC.